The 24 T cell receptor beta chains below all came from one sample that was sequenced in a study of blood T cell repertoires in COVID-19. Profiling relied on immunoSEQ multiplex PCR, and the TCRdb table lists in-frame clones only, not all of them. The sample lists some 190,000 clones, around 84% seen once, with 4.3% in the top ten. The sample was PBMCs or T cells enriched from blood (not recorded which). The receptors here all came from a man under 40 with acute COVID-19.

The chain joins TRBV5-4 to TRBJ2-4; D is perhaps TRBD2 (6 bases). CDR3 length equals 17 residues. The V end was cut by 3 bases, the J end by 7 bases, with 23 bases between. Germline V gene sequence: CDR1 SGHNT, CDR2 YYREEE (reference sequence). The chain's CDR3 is CASSSNFQEGAGNIQYF. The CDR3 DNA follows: TGTGCCAGCAGCTCCAATTTTCAGGAAGGGGCGGGGAACATTCAGTACTTC.

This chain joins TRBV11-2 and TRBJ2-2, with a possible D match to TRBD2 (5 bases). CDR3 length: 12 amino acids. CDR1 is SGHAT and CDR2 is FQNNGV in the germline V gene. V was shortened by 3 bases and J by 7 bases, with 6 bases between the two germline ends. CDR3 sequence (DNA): TGTGCCAGCAGCTTCCGGGGCGGGGAGCTGTTTTTT. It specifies CASSFRGGELFF.

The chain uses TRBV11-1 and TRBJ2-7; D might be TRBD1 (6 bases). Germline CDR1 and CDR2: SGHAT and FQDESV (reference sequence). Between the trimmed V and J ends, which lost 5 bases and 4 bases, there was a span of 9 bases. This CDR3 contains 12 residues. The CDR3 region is CASSVDRYEQYF. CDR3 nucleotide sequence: TGTGCCAGCAGCGTCGACAGGTACGAGCAGTACTTC.

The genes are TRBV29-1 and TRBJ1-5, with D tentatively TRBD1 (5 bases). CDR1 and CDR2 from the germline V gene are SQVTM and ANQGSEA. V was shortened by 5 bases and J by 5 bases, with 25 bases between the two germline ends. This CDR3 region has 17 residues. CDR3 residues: CSVIWLGPGGDYQPQHF. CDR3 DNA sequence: TGCAGCGTTATATGGTTGGGACCAGGAGGGGATTATCAGCCCCAGCATTTT.

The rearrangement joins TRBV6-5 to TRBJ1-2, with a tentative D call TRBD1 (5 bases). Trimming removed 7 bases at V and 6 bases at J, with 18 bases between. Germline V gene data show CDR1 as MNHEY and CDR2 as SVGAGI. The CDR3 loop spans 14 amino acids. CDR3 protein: CASTMGYQDNGYTF. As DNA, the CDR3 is TGTGCCAGCACTATGGGCTACCAGGACAATGGCTACACCTTC.

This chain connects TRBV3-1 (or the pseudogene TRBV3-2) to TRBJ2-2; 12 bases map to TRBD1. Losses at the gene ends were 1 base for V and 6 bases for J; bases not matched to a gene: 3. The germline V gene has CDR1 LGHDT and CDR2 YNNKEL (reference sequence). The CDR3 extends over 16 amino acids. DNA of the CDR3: TGTGCCAGCAGCCAAGGGGACAGGGGGCTGGCCGGGGAGCTGTTTTTT. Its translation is CASSQGDRGLAGELFF.

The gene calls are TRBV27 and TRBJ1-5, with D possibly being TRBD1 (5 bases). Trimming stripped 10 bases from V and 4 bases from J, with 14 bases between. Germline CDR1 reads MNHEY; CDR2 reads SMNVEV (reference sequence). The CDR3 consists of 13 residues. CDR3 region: CATSDSFNQPQHF. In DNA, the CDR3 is TGTGCCACCAGCGACAGCTTTAATCAGCCCCAGCATTTT.

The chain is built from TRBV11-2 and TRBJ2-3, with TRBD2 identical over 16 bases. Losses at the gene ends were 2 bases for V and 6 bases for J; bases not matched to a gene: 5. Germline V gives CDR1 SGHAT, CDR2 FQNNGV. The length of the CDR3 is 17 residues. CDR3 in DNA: TGTGCCAGCAGCTTATTTGGGACTAGCGGGGGGGCGGATACGCAGTATTTT. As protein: CASSLFGTSGGADTQYF.

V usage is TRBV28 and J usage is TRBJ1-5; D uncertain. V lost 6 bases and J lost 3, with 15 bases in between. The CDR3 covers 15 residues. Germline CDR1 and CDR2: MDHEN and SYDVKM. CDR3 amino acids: CASSPTGKLNQPQHF. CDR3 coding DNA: TGTGCCAGCAGCCCAACGGGGAAACTCAATCAGCCCCAGCATTTT.

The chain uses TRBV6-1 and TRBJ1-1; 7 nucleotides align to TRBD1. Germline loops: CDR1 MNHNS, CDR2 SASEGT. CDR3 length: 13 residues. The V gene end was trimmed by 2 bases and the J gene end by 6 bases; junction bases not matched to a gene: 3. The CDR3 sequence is CASSERQGAEAFF. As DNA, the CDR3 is TGTGCCAGCAGTGAACGGCAGGGGGCTGAAGCTTTCTTT.

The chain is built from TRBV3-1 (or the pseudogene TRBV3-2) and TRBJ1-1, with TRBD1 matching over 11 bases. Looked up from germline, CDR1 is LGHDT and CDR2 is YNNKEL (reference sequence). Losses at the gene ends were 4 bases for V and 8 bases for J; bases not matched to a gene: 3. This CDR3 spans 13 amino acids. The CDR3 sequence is CASSRTGGGEAFF. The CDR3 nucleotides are TGTGCCAGCAGCCGGACAGGGGGCGGGGAAGCTTTCTTT.

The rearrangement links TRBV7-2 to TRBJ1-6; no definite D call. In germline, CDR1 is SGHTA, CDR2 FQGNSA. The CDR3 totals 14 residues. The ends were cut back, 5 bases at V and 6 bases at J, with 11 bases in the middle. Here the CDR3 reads CASSRGGSNSPLHF. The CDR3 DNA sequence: TGTGCCAGCAGCCGGGGAGGGAGTAATTCACCCCTCCACTTT. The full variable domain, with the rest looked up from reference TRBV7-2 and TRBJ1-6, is GAGVSQSPSNKVTEKGKDVELRCDPISGHTALYWYRQSLGQGLEFLIYFQGNSAPDKSGLPSDRFSAERTGGSVSTLTIQRTQQEDSAVYLCASSRGGSNSPLHFGNGTRLTVT.

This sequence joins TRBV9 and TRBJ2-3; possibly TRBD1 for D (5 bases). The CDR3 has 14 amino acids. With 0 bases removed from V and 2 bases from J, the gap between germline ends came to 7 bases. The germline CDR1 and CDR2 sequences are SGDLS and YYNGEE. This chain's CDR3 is CASSVAQATDTQYF. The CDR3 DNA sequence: TGTGCCAGCAGCGTAGCACAGGCCACAGATACGCAGTATTTT. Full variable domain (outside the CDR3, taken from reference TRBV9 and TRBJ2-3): DSGVTQTPKHLITATGQRVTLRCSPRSGDLSVYWYQQSLDQGLQFLIQYYNGEERAKGNILERFSAQQFPDLHSELNLSSLELGDSALYFCASSVAQATDTQYFGPGTRLTVL.

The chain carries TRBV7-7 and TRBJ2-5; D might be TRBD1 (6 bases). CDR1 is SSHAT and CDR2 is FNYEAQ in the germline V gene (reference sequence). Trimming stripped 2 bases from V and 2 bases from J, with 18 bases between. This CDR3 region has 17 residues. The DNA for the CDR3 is TGTGCCAGCAGCTTATTCGCTGGGCAGGGGAATCAAGAGACCCAGTACTTC. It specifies CASSLFAGQGNQETQYF.

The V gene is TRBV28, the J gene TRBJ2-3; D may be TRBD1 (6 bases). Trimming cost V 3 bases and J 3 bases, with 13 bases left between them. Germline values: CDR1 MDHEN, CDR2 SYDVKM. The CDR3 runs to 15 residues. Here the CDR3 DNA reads TGTGCCAGCAGTTTTACCCAGGGGTTGACAGATACGCAGTATTTT. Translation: CASSFTQGLTDTQYF.

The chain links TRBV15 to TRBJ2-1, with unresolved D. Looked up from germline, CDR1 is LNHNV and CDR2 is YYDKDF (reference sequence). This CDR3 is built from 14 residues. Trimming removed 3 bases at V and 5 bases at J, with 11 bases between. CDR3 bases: TGTGCCACCAGCAGGCCGGGTGCGAACAATGAGCAGTTCTTC. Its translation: CATSRPGANNEQFF.

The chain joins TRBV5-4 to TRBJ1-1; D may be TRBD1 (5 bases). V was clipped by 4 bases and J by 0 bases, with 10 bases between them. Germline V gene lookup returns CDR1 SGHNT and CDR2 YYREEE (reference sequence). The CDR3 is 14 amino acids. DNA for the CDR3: TGTGCCAGCAGCGTGGACACCTTGAACACTGAAGCTTTCTTT. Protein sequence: CASSVDTLNTEAFF.

CDR3 bases: TGTGCCAGCAGCATTTGGACAGACCCCACACCCCTCCACTTT. Amino acid sequence: CASSIWTDPTPLHF. This chain links TRBV7-4 with TRBJ1-6; tentative D call: TRBD1 (6 bases). Per germline, CDR1 SGHVT and CDR2 SQSDAQ. This CDR3 region has 14 residues. V lost 5 bases to trimming and J lost 11 bases, with 16 bases between them.

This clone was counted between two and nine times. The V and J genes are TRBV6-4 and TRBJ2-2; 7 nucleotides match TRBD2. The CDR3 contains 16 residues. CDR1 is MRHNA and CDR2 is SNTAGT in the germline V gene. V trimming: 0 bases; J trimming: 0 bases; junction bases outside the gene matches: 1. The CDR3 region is CASSDSGTTNTGELFF. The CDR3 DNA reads TGTGCCAGCAGTGACTCAGGGACTACGAACACCGGGGAGCTGTTTTTT.

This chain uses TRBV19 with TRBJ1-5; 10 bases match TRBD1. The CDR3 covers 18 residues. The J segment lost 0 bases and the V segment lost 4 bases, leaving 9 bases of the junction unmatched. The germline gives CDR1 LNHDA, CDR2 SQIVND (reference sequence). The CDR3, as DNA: TGTGCCAGTAGTACAAGGGGACAGGGGCCCCTTAGCAATCAGCCCCAGCATTTT. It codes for CASSTRGQGPLSNQPQHF.

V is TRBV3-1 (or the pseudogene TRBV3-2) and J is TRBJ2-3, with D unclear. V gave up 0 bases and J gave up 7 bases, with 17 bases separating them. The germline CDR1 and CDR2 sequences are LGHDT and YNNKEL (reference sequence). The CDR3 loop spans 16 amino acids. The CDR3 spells CASSQDLASRTNTQYF. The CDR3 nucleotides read TGTGCCAGCAGCCAAGATCTGGCTTCCCGCACTAATACGCAGTATTTT.

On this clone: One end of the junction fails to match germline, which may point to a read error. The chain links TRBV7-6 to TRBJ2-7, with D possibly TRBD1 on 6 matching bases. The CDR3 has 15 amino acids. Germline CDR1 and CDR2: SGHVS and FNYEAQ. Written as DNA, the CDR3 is TGTCCCAGCAGCTTGGCTTGGGGACAACCCTACGAGCAGTACTTC. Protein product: CPSSLAWGQPYEQYF. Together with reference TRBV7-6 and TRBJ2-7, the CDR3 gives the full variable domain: GAGVSQSPRYKVTKRGQDVALRCDPISGHVSLYWYRQALGQGPEFLTYFNYEAQQDKSGLPNDRFSAERPEGSISTLTIQRTEQRDSAMYRCPSSLAWGQPYEQYFGPGTRLTVT.

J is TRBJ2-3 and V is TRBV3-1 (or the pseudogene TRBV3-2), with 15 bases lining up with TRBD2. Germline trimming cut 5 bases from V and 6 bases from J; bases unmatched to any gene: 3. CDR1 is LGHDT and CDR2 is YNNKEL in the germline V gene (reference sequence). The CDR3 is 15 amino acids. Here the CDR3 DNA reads TGTGCCAGCAGCGAGGGACTAGCGGGGGGTGATACGCAGTATTTT. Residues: CASSEGLAGGDTQYF.

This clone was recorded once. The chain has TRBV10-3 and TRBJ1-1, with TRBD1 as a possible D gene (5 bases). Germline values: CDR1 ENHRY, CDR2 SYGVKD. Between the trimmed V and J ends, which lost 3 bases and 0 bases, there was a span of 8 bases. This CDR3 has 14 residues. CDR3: CAISDGGLNTEAFF. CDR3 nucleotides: TGTGCCATCAGTGACGGGGGGTTGAACACTGAAGCTTTCTTT.